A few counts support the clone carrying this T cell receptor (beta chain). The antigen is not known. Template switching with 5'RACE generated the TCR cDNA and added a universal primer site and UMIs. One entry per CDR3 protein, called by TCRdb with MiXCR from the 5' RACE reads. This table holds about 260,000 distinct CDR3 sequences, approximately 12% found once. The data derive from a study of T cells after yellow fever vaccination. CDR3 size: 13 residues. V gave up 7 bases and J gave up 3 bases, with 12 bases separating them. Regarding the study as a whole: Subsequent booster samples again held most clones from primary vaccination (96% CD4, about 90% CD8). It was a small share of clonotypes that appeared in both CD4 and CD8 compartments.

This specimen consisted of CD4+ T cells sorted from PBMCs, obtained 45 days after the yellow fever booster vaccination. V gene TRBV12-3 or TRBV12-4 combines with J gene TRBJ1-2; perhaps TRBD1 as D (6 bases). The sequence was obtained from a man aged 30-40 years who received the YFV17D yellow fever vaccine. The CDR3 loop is CASTPGAYYGYTF. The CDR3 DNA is TGTGCCAGCACCCCGGGGGCCTACTATGGCTACACCTTC.